Listed here is a single T cell receptor beta chain. Antigen unknown. The source of the sample is a study of blood T cells in healthy people across ages. Whole-study results and caveats: PBMCs went unsorted, and a conclusive naive versus antigen-experienced comparison was therefore prevented. A greater number of naive CD4+ cells and higher diversity distinguished long-lived donors from aged donors. Per million T cells, TCR beta diversity dropped roughly linearly as age increased.

A second PCR of about 6 to 12 cycles used a sample-barcoded 5' primer and a J-beta primer mix. Each CDR3 protein gets one entry after TCRdb re-called the 5' RACE reads with MiXCR. The sample yields just over 1 million distinct CDR3 sequences, 45% seen once. The CDR3 is 13 residues long. CDR1 and CDR2 (germline): LNHDA, SQIVND (reference sequence). In each sample, at least 6.5 million PBMCs were isolated. The source material was blood. This chain links TRBV19 with TRBJ2-4; 7 bases are shared with TRBD1. Near its end, the DNA agrees better with TRBJ2-7, so the J call may be wrong. This clonotype was sampled from an older woman in good health. CDR3 region: CASSVKGADEQYF. CDR3 in DNA: TGTGCCAGTAGTGTGAAGGGGGCGGACGAGCAGTACTTC.